This TCR beta chain was sequenced in a study of CD8+ T cells in alopecia areata. Overall study: Treated patients took oral tofacitinib at 5 to 10 mg twice daily.

Study-level findings and limits: Compared with normal scalp, lesional scalp had higher clonality and more expanded CD8+ clones.

This clone was detected a few times. Its matching antigen is unknown. Other DNA sequences in the same sample also yield this CDR3. cDNA reverse transcribed from extracted RNA served as the sequencing template. Data came from immunoSEQ multiplex PCR; TCRdb stores just in-frame clones and leaves some out. The data show about 160,000 clones, with approximately 87% seen just once and around 16% held by the top ten. V dropped 4 bases and J dropped 3; count of bases not matched to a gene: 1. This CDR3 has 14 amino acids. CDR1 and CDR2 (germline): LNHDA, SQIVND (reference sequence). The source material was CD8+ T cells sorted from blood, sampled at week 0. The chain is built from TRBV19 and TRBJ2-1; 9 bases line up with TRBD2. This clonotype was obtained from a human donor with alopecia areata. The CDR3 DNA reads TGTGCCAGTAGTAGCGGGGGGGACTACAATGAGCAGTTCTTC. This encodes CASSSGGDYNEQFF.